The sequence of this T cell receptor (beta chain) was determined in a study of blood T cell repertoires in COVID-19. As for the study in general: Samples of COVID-19 (acute and convalescent) were obtained from the United States, Italy and Spain. PBMCs, B-cell-depleted T cells, or T cells were the source of the cDNA or gDNA that made up the material.

As handled by the study authors: Researchers report that nucleated cell counts were estimated from reference gene primer amplification. Measured with immunoSEQ multiplex PCR; TCRdb has only the in-frame clones, and not every one. That table furnishes V, J and clone size, whereas the DNA furnished D and trimming. The table lists 280,000 or so clones, around 86% of them singletons, with over 2% in the top ten. Sequencing was performed on peripheral blood. This clonotype was obtained from a woman aged 30 to 39 who had recovered from COVID-19.

CDR3 nucleotides: TGCACCAGCAGCCAAGATCTTTTTGGGCGGACTGGGGAGGGGAGCGGGATTTTTACCGGGGAGCTGTTTTTT. Protein: CTSSQDLFGRTGEGSGIFTGELFF. The chain couples TRBV1 to TRBJ2-2; TRBD2 is taken as the D call from the table, unchecked against the DNA. TRBV1 is marked as a pseudogene. This CDR3 region has 24 residues.